This T cell receptor (beta chain) was observed in a study of shared clonotypes between healthy human individuals. CCR7-negative CD45RA+ TemRA cells were combined with CD45RO+ cells to form CD8 memory. From germline, CDR1 is SGHVS and CDR2 FQNEAQ. V dropped 5 bases and J dropped 1 base, with 9 bases sitting between them. The CDR3 has 13 residues. Source study methods: From ImmunoSEQ came sequences covering only the junction and carrying no quality scores, so filtering differed. Sequencing used immunoSEQ multiplex PCR; TCRdb keeps in-frame clones, though not all of them. The DNA was the basis for D and trimming; V, J and clone size are from that table. Among 90,000 to 130,000 clones listed, 68% were seen once. This clone was counted at least ten times.

This chain connects TRBV7-8 to TRBJ2-7; D gene ambiguous. The sequence derives from a woman aged 25 to 39 in good health. Specimen: memory CD8+ T cells sorted from blood. Subset defined: CD45RO+ cells pooled with CCR7-negative TemRA cells. The CDR3 spells CASSLQMSYEQYF. The CDR3 nucleotides are TGTGCCAGCAGCCTTCAGATGTCCTACGAGCAGTACTTC.